This paragraph reports one T cell receptor beta chain. The antigen remains undetermined. The sample comes from a study of cytomegalovirus exposure and HLA in healthy donors. General study points: Sequencing artifact likely explains a cluster of highly shared sequence variants.

CDR1 is SGHVS and CDR2 is FQNEAQ in the germline V gene. V lost 1 base, J lost 8 bases, and 7 bases stayed unmatched. The CDR3 has 15 residues. With 60 Vbeta and 13 Jbeta primers, the PCR was carried out. Assay used: immunoSEQ multiplex PCR; TCRdb lists only in-frame clones, some missing. The sample lists about 83,000 clones, roughly 75% occurring once. Sequenced material: PBMCs. This receptor was identified in a man in his 60s in good health and CMV-seronegative. This chain connects TRBV7-8 to TRBJ1-4; 7 nucleotides align to TRBD1. The DNA for the CDR3 is TGTGCCAGCAGCTTAGACAGGGGCCAGGAGGAAAAACTGTTTTTT. The encoded protein is CASSLDRGQEEKLFF.